This T cell receptor (beta chain) derives from a study of blood T cell repertoires in COVID-19. Study details: Acute-phase and convalescent COVID-19 samples originated in the United States, Italy and Spain.

In the authors' methods: Counts of nucleated cells, estimated from reference gene primer amplification, were obtained. Data came from immunoSEQ multiplex PCR; TCRdb stores just in-frame clones and leaves some out. From that table come the V and J calls and clone size; the DNA was used to work out D and trimming. The table lists about 130,000 clones, around 90% of them singletons. Germline CDR1 MDHEN, CDR2 SYDVKM. V was clipped by 5 bases and J by 5 bases, with 13 bases between them. The CDR3 has 14 residues. The sample comprised peripheral blood. This clonotype was obtained from a man aged 55 to 69 with COVID-19, enrolled during active disease. V is TRBV28 and J is TRBJ1-5, with D perhaps TRBD1 (6 bases). The CDR3 protein is CASSGGRSHQPQHF. DNA for the CDR3: TGTGCCAGCAGTGGGGGCAGGAGCCATCAGCCCCAGCATTTT.